One sample yielded the 9 T cell receptor beta chains listed below, sequenced in a study of control samples from healthy donors and cancer patients. The assay was immunoSEQ multiplex PCR, and TCRdb's table has in-frame clones only and misses some. The sample holds 100,000 to 150,000 clones, roughly 87% seen once. Sequences were obtained from blood. These receptors originate from a man younger than 35 in good health.

The chain uses TRBV7-3 and TRBJ1-6; D remains unclear. The V end was cut by 3 bases, the J end by 6 bases, with 12 bases between. This CDR3 has 15 amino acids. CDR1 and CDR2 (germline): SGHTA, FQGTGA. The CDR3: CASSFEGLSNSPLHF. As DNA, the CDR3 is TGTGCCAGCAGCTTTGAGGGATTGAGTAATTCACCCCTCCACTTT.

The rearrangement joins TRBV18 to TRBJ2-7; TRBD1 agrees at 8 bases. Germline V gene data show CDR1 as KGHSH and CDR2 as LQKENI. V shed 3 bases and J 1 base; nucleotides not matched to a gene: 5. CDR3 size: 15 residues. CDR3 protein: CASSPQGALSYEQYF. The CDR3 bases are TGTGCCAGCTCACCGCAGGGGGCTTTGTCCTACGAGCAGTACTTC.

J is TRBJ1-3 and V is TRBV18; D is undetermined. The CDR3 totals 18 residues. Germline V gene lookup returns CDR1 KGHSH and CDR2 LQKENI. V lost 6 bases, J lost 0 bases, and 21 bases lay in between. The CDR3 protein is CASSQVSSSVPSGNTIYF. In nucleotides, the CDR3 is TGTGCCAGCTCCCAAGTCTCCTCCTCAGTCCCCTCTGGAAACACCATATATTTT.

The rearrangement joins TRBV14 to TRBJ1-2, with D hard to call. The CDR3 is made up of 14 amino acids. Germline loops: CDR1 SGHDN, CDR2 FVKESK. V lost 1 base and J lost 3, with 9 bases in between. The CDR3 sequence is CASSQGMDYYGYTF. In DNA form, the CDR3 reads TGTGCCAGCAGCCAAGGGATGGATTACTATGGCTACACCTTC.

The chain recombines TRBV9 with TRBJ2-2; 9 positions agree with TRBD2. V dropped 3 bases and J dropped 6; count of bases not matched to a gene: 12. Per the germline V gene, CDR1 is SGDLS and CDR2 is YYNGEE. This CDR3 comprises 17 residues. The CDR3 loop is CASSASGIAGAAGELFF. The CDR3 DNA sequence: TGTGCCAGCAGCGCCAGCGGGATAGCGGGGGCGGCCGGGGAGCTGTTTTTT. The full variable domain, its missing parts supplied by reference TRBV9 and TRBJ2-2, is DSGVTQTPKHLITATGQRVTLRCSPRSGDLSVYWYQQSLDQGLQFLIQYYNGEERAKGNILERFSAQQFPDLHSELNLSSLELGDSALYFCASSASGIAGAAGELFFGEGSRLTVL.

The genes are TRBV30 and TRBJ2-7; TRBD2 matches 9 bases. The CDR3 is 13 residues long. Germline CDR1 is GTSNPN and CDR2 is SVGIG (reference sequence). Germline trimming cut 0 bases from V and 6 bases from J; bases unmatched to any gene: 3. The CDR3 reads CAWSVAGGTEQYF. The CDR3 nucleotides read TGTGCCTGGAGTGTAGCGGGAGGAACCGAGCAGTACTTC.

This rearrangement joins TRBV3-1 (or the pseudogene TRBV3-2) to TRBJ2-1, with TRBD2 identical over 8 bases. The CDR3 runs 16 residues. CDR1 is LGHDT, CDR2 YNNKEL, per germline (reference sequence). Trimming took 2 bases from V and 10 from J; bases not matched to a gene: 13. The chain's CDR3 is CASSQLGGGTTLEQFF. CDR3 nucleotide sequence: TGTGCCAGCAGCCAACTTGGCGGGGGGACGACTCTGGAGCAGTTCTTC.

The J gene is TRBJ1-2, the V gene TRBV19; D gene unclear. The V and J ends lost 5 bases and 3 bases respectively, with 13 bases between them. The CDR3 has 14 amino acids. Germline V lookup: CDR1 LNHDA, CDR2 SQIVND (reference sequence). CDR3: CASSPNGRDYGYTF. For the CDR3, the DNA is TGTGCCAGTAGTCCTAACGGGCGAGACTATGGCTACACCTTC.

The chain has TRBV12-3 or TRBV12-4 and TRBJ2-3; TRBD1 or TRBD2 may be the D gene (5 bases each). Trimming removed 8 bases from V and 2 bases from J, with 11 bases in between. The length of the CDR3 is 13 residues. CDR3 DNA: TGTGCCAGCGGGTGGGACGCCACAGATACGCAGTATTTT. Amino acid sequence: CASGWDATDTQYF.